This TCR beta chain is drawn from a study of blood T cell repertoires in COVID-19. Looking at the study overall: Donors in the United States, Italy and Spain gave samples during acute or convalescent COVID-19. T cells, B-cell-depleted T cells, or PBMCs supplied cDNA or gDNA.

In the original workflow: Estimation of nucleated cell counts was performed using reference gene primer amplification. Sequenced by immunoSEQ multiplex PCR; TCRdb stores in-frame clones only, minus some. D and trimming were read from the DNA, whereas the V and J calls and clone size are those reported in that table. The repertoire holds 65,000 to 75,000 clones, with about nine tenths as singletons. Germline V gene lookup returns CDR1 SGHTA and CDR2 FQGNSA. Trimming removed 0 bases at V and 2 bases at J, with 10 bases between. The CDR3 is made up of 15 amino acids. This chain joins TRBV7-2 and TRBJ2-5; no firm D call. The sequence was obtained from a man aged 50 to 60 with active COVID-19. The sequencing sample was made of peripheral blood. The CDR3 DNA reads TGTGCCAGCAGCTTAGCGGTCTGGGCGCAAGAGACCCAGTACTTC. It specifies CASSLAVWAQETQYF.